This T cell receptor beta chain was sequenced for a study of blood T cell repertoires in COVID-19. Per germline, CDR1 LNHDA and CDR2 SQIVND (reference sequence). The V segment lost 5 bases and the J segment 2 bases; nucleotides outside the gene matches: 6. CDR3 size: 16 residues. Libraries were prepared by immunoSEQ multiplex PCR; TCRdb keeps only in-frame clonotypes and omits some of them. The sample has around 170,000 clones; roughly 83% are singletons. V usage is TRBV19 and J usage is TRBJ2-5, with 12 bases matching TRBD2. The sample comprised peripheral blood. The clonotype was recovered from a man in his late teens or twenties with active or convalescent COVID-19. The CDR3 DNA is TGTGCCAGTAGTTCACCGACTAGCGGGGGACAAGAGACCCAGTACTTC. This codes for CASSSPTSGGQETQYF.